Here is one T cell receptor (beta chain) with its context. What it binds is unknown. Germline V gives CDR1 SGHKS, CDR2 YYEKEE (reference sequence). Trimming cost V 2 bases and J 2 bases, with 11 bases left between them. CDR3 size: 16 residues. Assay: immunoSEQ multiplex PCR; the TCRdb copy retains only in-frame clones and omits some. This table holds approximately 23,000 clones, 85% to 90% found once. The sample is drawn from a study of T cells in localized non-small cell lung cancer. General study results and limits: Those with higher blood T cell density had longer overall survival. In adjacent lung, a median around 52 of the top 100 tumor clones were found. Heterogeneity remains possible, as sequencing covered one tumor region only.

The clonotype originates from a male donor at least 60 years old with stage I lung adenocarcinoma. The sequenced sample was peripheral blood, obtained before any cancer treatment. The rearrangement joins TRBV5-5 to TRBJ2-6; possible D gene TRBD2, 5 bases. The CDR3 region has the DNA TGTGCCAGCAGCTTTATTGCGAGGGCTGGGGCCAACGTCCTGACTTTC. It encodes CASSFIARAGANVLTF.